This T cell receptor beta chain was retrieved from a study of identical twins. Study-wide findings and caveats: Memory repertoires lacked the insertion deficit that abundant cord blood beta clonotypes showed.

CDR1 DFQATT and CDR2 SNEGSKA come from the germline V gene (reference sequence). Trimming removed 7 bases from V and 5 bases from J; junction bases left unmatched: 15. The CDR3 totals 15 residues. A template switching step contributed a universal primer site, while unique molecular identifiers were present in the cDNA. MiXCR, run by TCRdb on the 5' RACE reads, gives a single entry per CDR3 protein. This repertoire shows nearly 650,000 distinct CDR3 sequences, 7% to 7.5% found once; its top ten account for 1.6%. Remarks on this clonotype: Its antigen is currently unknown.

This sample was shared with a second study, whose subject was yellow fever vaccine responses in identical twins.

The source material was PBMCs. The genes are TRBV20-1 and TRBJ2-7, with 9 bases that match TRBD2. The sequence was obtained from a woman in her late teens or twenties in good health. Here the CDR3 reads CSVRVSSGSGNEQYF. CDR3 sequence (DNA): TGCAGTGTTAGGGTTAGTAGCGGGAGCGGTAACGAGCAGTACTTC.